The rows below give T cell receptor beta chains drawn from one sample of a study of OX40 agonist ivuxolimab in advanced cancers. Assay: immunoSEQ multiplex PCR; the TCRdb copy retains only in-frame clones and omits some. The data contain 30,000 to 45,000 clones, about 88% of them seen just once; the ten biggest clones take up about 4.2%. The sample here was CD4+ or CD8+ T cells sorted from blood, taken in a trial of the OX40 agonist ivuxolimab. The receptors here all came from an adult with an advanced solid tumor such as melanoma, head and neck, liver or kidney cancer. CDR3s include the opening cysteine and the closing phenylalanine or tryptophan. A D gene is named only where the DNA matches it firmly. Size is omitted from some rows. Given values are once, few, many or a class for expanded clones.

V gene: TRBV4-1; clone size: NA; J gene: TRBJ2-2; D gene: TRBD1; CDR3 DNA: TGCGCCAGCAGCCAGGACAGGGCCGTCACCGGGGAGCTGTTTTTT; CDR3 protein: CASSQDRAVTGELFF
V gene: TRBV4-1; clone size: NA; J gene: TRBJ2-2; D gene: TRBD2; CDR3 DNA: TGCGCCAGCAGCCAAGTTGGGGTAGGAGCGGGGAGTACCGGGGAGCTGTTTTTT; CDR3 protein: CASSQVGVGAGSTGELFF
V gene: TRBV5-4; clone size: NA; J gene: TRBJ1-2; D gene: NA; CDR3 DNA: TGTGCCAGCAGCCTTCGACAGAGGATTAACTATGGCTACACCTTC; CDR3 protein: CASSLRQRINYGYTF
V gene: TRBV29-1; clone size: NA; J gene: TRBJ1-1; D gene: TRBD1; CDR3 DNA: TGCAGCGTTGGATTGGGACAGACGGACACTGAAGCTTTCTTT; CDR3 protein: CSVGLGQTDTEAFF
V gene: TRBV5-1; clone size: NA; J gene: TRBJ2-3; D gene: TRBD1; CDR3 DNA: TGTGCCAGCAGCTTGCTGGGGGACAGGAACACAGATACGCAGTATTTT; CDR3 protein: CASSLLGDRNTDTQYF
V gene: TRBV18; clone size: NA; J gene: TRBJ1-2; D gene: TRBD1; CDR3 DNA: TGTGCCAGCTCACCACAGGGCAGGGGGCGCGTAGGCTATGGCTACACCTTC; CDR3 protein: CASSPQGRGRVGYGYTF
V gene: TRBV7-8; clone size: NA; J gene: TRBJ1-1; D gene: NA; CDR3 DNA: TGTGCCAGCAGCTTAGAGGCGGGCAACACTGAAGCTTTCTTT; CDR3 protein: CASSLEAGNTEAFF
V gene: TRBV19; clone size: NA; J gene: TRBJ2-7; D gene: NA; CDR3 DNA: TGTGCCAGTAGTATACAGGGCACGTTATACGAGCAGTACTTC; CDR3 protein: CASSIQGTLYEQYF
V gene: TRBV28; clone size: NA; J gene: TRBJ2-7; D gene: NA; CDR3 DNA: TGTGCCAGCAGTTTACTGGTCTTTACGGACGTCTCCTACGAGCAGTACTTC; CDR3 protein: CASSLLVFTDVSYEQYF
V gene: TRBV6-1; clone size: NA; J gene: TRBJ1-5; D gene: NA; CDR3 DNA: TGTGCCAGCATTGAGGGGTTGAATAATCAGCCCCAGCATTTT; CDR3 protein: CASIEGLNNQPQHF
V gene: TRBV5-1; clone size: NA; J gene: TRBJ2-7; D gene: NA; CDR3 DNA: TGCGCCAGCAGCTTGCAAGGGGGAGTGTTTCCCTACGAGCAGTACTTC; CDR3 protein: CASSLQGGVFPYEQYF
V gene: TRBV6-5; clone size: NA; J gene: TRBJ1-2; D gene: NA; CDR3 DNA: TGTGCCAGCACCCCAGGGTATGGCTACACCTTC; CDR3 protein: CASTPGYGYTF
V gene: TRBV30; clone size: NA; J gene: TRBJ1-2; D gene: TRBD1; CDR3 DNA: TGTGCCTGGAGTCCCAGGGGAACAGGGGAGGGGTACACCTTC; CDR3 protein: CAWSPRGTGEGYTF
V gene: TRBV30; clone size: NA; J gene: TRBJ1-1; D gene: NA; CDR3 DNA: TGTGCCTGGAGTGTGGTGTTTGACACTGAAGCTTTCTTT; CDR3 protein: CAWSVVFDTEAFF
V gene: TRBV27; clone size: NA; J gene: TRBJ2-5; D gene: TRBD2; CDR3 DNA: TGTGCCAGCAGTTTCAGCGGGGGGGCTCTGGGGACCCAGTACTTC; CDR3 protein: CASSFSGGALGTQYF
V gene: TRBV19; clone size: NA; J gene: TRBJ2-3; D gene: TRBD2; CDR3 DNA: TGTGCCAGTAATCTTATAGCGGGGGGTAGAGATACGCAGTATTTT; CDR3 protein: CASNLIAGGRDTQYF
V gene: TRBV6-1; clone size: NA; J gene: TRBJ1-5; D gene: NA; CDR3 DNA: TGTGCCAGCAGTGAACTGGCCTCTTGGGCCCAGCATTTT; CDR3 protein: CASSELASWAQHF
V gene: TRBV2; clone size: NA; J gene: TRBJ2-5; D gene: TRBD1; CDR3 DNA: TGTGCCAGCACCCCGGGGGGGACAGGGGCTCAAGAGACCCAGTACTTC; CDR3 protein: CASTPGGTGAQETQYF
V gene: TRBV7-2; clone size: NA; J gene: TRBJ2-3; D gene: NA; CDR3 DNA: TGTGCCAGCAGTTTCCACCTGGGGGGCACAGATACGCAGTATTTT; CDR3 protein: CASSFHLGGTDTQYF
V gene: TRBV9; clone size: NA; J gene: TRBJ2-1; D gene: NA; CDR3 DNA: TGTGCCAGCAGCGTAGAAGGGGGGCCGTACAATGAGCAGTTCTTC; CDR3 protein: CASSVEGGPYNEQFF
V gene: TRBV30; clone size: NA; J gene: TRBJ2-7; D gene: TRBD1; CDR3 DNA: TGTGCCTGGAGCGAGGGGGCGCCCCCCTACGAGCAGTACTTC; CDR3 protein: CAWSEGAPPYEQYF
V gene: TRBV6-5; clone size: NA; J gene: TRBJ2-4; D gene: TRBD2; CDR3 DNA: TGTGCCAGCAGTTGGTCGGGGGGAGTACGGGACATTCAGTACTTC; CDR3 protein: CASSWSGGVRDIQYF
V gene: TRBV5-5; clone size: NA; J gene: TRBJ2-2; D gene: TRBD1; CDR3 DNA: TGTGCCAGCAGGAAGACAGGGGGGCGAACCGGGGAGCTGTTTTTT; CDR3 protein: CASRKTGGRTGELFF
V gene: TRBV10-3; clone size: NA; J gene: TRBJ2-5; D gene: NA; CDR3 DNA: TGTGCCACCGCATTCATAGCCACCCAAGAGACCCAGTACTTC; CDR3 protein: CATAFIATQETQYF
V gene: TRBV6-4; clone size: NA; J gene: TRBJ2-1; D gene: NA; CDR3 DNA: TGTGCCAGCAGCCAACAGGGTCGTTTTGGTGAGCAGTTCTTC; CDR3 protein: CASSQQGRFGEQFF
V gene: TRBV6-4; clone size: NA; J gene: TRBJ1-4; D gene: NA; CDR3 DNA: TGTGCCAGCTCTATCCGGTTTGGGACTAATGAAAAACTGTTTTTT; CDR3 protein: CASSIRFGTNEKLFF
V gene: TRBV5-1; clone size: NA; J gene: TRBJ1-1; D gene: NA; CDR3 DNA: TGCGCCAGCAGCTCGTCGACTGTGAACACTGAAGCTTTCTTT; CDR3 protein: CASSSSTVNTEAFF
V gene: TRBV5-6; clone size: NA; J gene: TRBJ2-4; D gene: NA; CDR3 DNA: TGTGCCAGCAGCTTGAGGGTAGCCAAAAACATTCAGTACTTC; CDR3 protein: CASSLRVAKNIQYF
V gene: TRBV28; clone size: NA; J gene: TRBJ1-5; D gene: TRBD1; CDR3 DNA: TGTGCCAGCAGTTTCCCGGGACAGGGGAATCAGCCCCAGCATTTT; CDR3 protein: CASSFPGQGNQPQHF
V gene: TRBV19; clone size: NA; J gene: TRBJ2-1; D gene: NA; CDR3 DNA: TGTGCCAGTAGTATGGGACGATTGGGGAATGAGCAGTTCTTC; CDR3 protein: CASSMGRLGNEQFF
V gene: TRBV28; clone size: NA; J gene: TRBJ1-2; D gene: TRBD1; CDR3 DNA: TGTGCCAGCGAAAAGGGGGCGTATGGCTACACCTTC; CDR3 protein: CASEKGAYGYTF
V gene: TRBV29-1; clone size: NA; J gene: TRBJ2-3; D gene: NA; CDR3 DNA: TGCAGCGTTGGGCAGTCCTACCGGCATACGCAGTATTTT; CDR3 protein: CSVGQSYRHTQYF
V gene: TRBV2; clone size: NA; J gene: TRBJ1-2; D gene: TRBD1; CDR3 DNA: TGTGCCACCGAAAAGGGAACAGGGGGCAGCTATGGCTACACCTTC; CDR3 protein: CATEKGTGGSYGYTF
V gene: TRBV28; clone size: NA; J gene: TRBJ1-1; D gene: NA; CDR3 DNA: TGTGCCAGCACCCCACCAAGGGGGAACACTGAAGCTTTCTTT; CDR3 protein: CASTPPRGNTEAFF
V gene: TRBV6-5; clone size: once; J gene: TRBJ2-5; D gene: TRBD2; CDR3 DNA: TGTGCCAGCAGTAATTTGGCGGGAGGAGAGACCCAGTACTTC; CDR3 protein: CASSNLAGGETQYF
V gene: TRBV5-6; clone size: NA; J gene: TRBJ2-5; D gene: NA; CDR3 DNA: TGTGCCAGCAGCTTATGGTACGTTCAAGAGACCCAGTACTTC; CDR3 protein: CASSLWYVQETQYF
V gene: TRBV4-2; clone size: NA; J gene: TRBJ1-5; D gene: TRBD1; CDR3 DNA: TGTGCCAGCAGCCAGCCAGGGGGTGATCAGCCCCAGCATTTT; CDR3 protein: CASSQPGGDQPQHF
V gene: TRBV7-3; clone size: NA; J gene: TRBJ2-7; D gene: NA; CDR3 DNA: TGTGCCAGCAGCTTAGGACCGGCCAGCTCCTACGAGCAGTACTTC; CDR3 protein: CASSLGPASSYEQYF
V gene: TRBV28; clone size: NA; J gene: TRBJ2-1; D gene: NA; CDR3 DNA: TGTGCCAGCGCGGGACCAACCTACAATGAGCAGTTCTTC; CDR3 protein: CASAGPTYNEQFF
V gene: TRBV5-1; clone size: NA; J gene: TRBJ1-4; D gene: TRBD1; CDR3 DNA: TGCGCCAGCAGCTCGGGGCGGACAGGGTCTGAAAAACTGTTTTTT; CDR3 protein: CASSSGRTGSEKLFF
V gene: TRBV29-1; clone size: NA; J gene: TRBJ2-3; D gene: NA; CDR3 DNA: TGCAGCGCTGGGACTAGCACAGATACGCAGTATTTT; CDR3 protein: CSAGTSTDTQYF
V gene: TRBV29-1; clone size: NA; J gene: TRBJ2-1; D gene: NA; CDR3 DNA: TGCAGCGCCATGACATTCTCCTACAATGAGCAGTTCTTC; CDR3 protein: CSAMTFSYNEQFF
V gene: TRBV28; clone size: NA; J gene: TRBJ1-2; D gene: NA; CDR3 DNA: NA; CDR3 protein: CASSSSTGGHYGYTF
V gene: TRBV5-1; clone size: NA; J gene: TRBJ2-1; D gene: NA; CDR3 DNA: TGCGCCAGCAGCTTGGGACAGATATACAATGAGCAGTTCTTC; CDR3 protein: CASSLGQIYNEQFF
V gene: TRBV11-3; clone size: NA; J gene: TRBJ2-3; D gene: NA; CDR3 DNA: TGTGCCAGCAGCCCCCTCGACCGGGATACGCAGTATTTT; CDR3 protein: CASSPLDRDTQYF
V gene: TRBV2; clone size: few; J gene: TRBJ1-5; D gene: NA; CDR3 DNA: TGTGCCAGCAGTGAAGAGAGGGTCAATCAGCCCCAGCATTTT; CDR3 protein: CASSEERVNQPQHF
V gene: TRBV30; clone size: NA; J gene: TRBJ1-2; D gene: NA; CDR3 DNA: TGTGCCTGGAGTGTAACAAGTTCCTATGGCTACACCTTC; CDR3 protein: CAWSVTSSYGYTF
V gene: TRBV27; clone size: NA; J gene: TRBJ2-6; D gene: TRBD1; CDR3 DNA: TGTGCCAGCAGCAACCCGGGACAGTCTACCCTCTCTGGGGCCAACGTCCTGACTTTC; CDR3 protein: CASSNPGQSTLSGANVLTF
V gene: TRBV19; clone size: NA; J gene: TRBJ2-1; D gene: TRBD1; CDR3 DNA: TGTGCCAGTAGTAGGAGTGGACAGGGCTCCAATGAGCAGTTCTTC; CDR3 protein: CASSRSGQGSNEQFF
V gene: TRBV18; clone size: NA; J gene: TRBJ2-5; D gene: NA; CDR3 DNA: TGTGCCAGCTCGCTGGGAACAGGACAAGAGACCCAGTACTTC; CDR3 protein: CASSLGTGQETQYF
V gene: TRBV5-1; clone size: NA; J gene: TRBJ2-3; D gene: NA; CDR3 DNA: TGCGCCAGCAGCTTGGTTAGTAGCTCCGGCGCAGATACGCAGTATTTT; CDR3 protein: CASSLVSSSGADTQYF
V gene: TRBV11-3; clone size: NA; J gene: TRBJ2-5; D gene: NA; CDR3 DNA: TGTGCCAGCAGCCTTGGGGGAGTCCACGCGGGGACCCAGTACTTC; CDR3 protein: CASSLGGVHAGTQYF
V gene: TRBV2; clone size: once; J gene: TRBJ2-5; D gene: NA; CDR3 DNA: TGTGCCAGCAGTACCGTCGTTGGGGAGACCCAGTACTTC; CDR3 protein: CASSTVVGETQYF
V gene: TRBV28; clone size: NA; J gene: TRBJ2-5; D gene: TRBD1; CDR3 DNA: TGTGCCAGCAGTTTGGACAGGGTGGGGCAAGAGACCCAGTACTTC; CDR3 protein: CASSLDRVGQETQYF
V gene: TRBV19; clone size: medium-sized; J gene: TRBJ2-7; D gene: TRBD2; CDR3 DNA: TGTGCCAGTGCCGGGACTAGCGGATACCTCTCCTACGAGCAGTACTTC; CDR3 protein: CASAGTSGYLSYEQYF
V gene: TRBV15; clone size: NA; J gene: TRBJ2-4; D gene: NA; CDR3 DNA: TGTGCCACCAGCACTACAGGGAGGCTCGACTTC; CDR3 protein: CATSTTGRLDF
V gene: TRBV6-1; clone size: NA; J gene: TRBJ1-6; D gene: NA; CDR3 DNA: TGTGCCAGCTGGGGGGGTCTTTATAATTCACCCCTCCACTTT; CDR3 protein: CASWGGLYNSPLHF
V gene: TRBV6-5; clone size: NA; J gene: TRBJ2-3; D gene: NA; CDR3 DNA: TGTGCCAGCAGTTACGATAGAACAGATACGCAGTATTTT; CDR3 protein: CASSYDRTDTQYF
V gene: TRBV7-6; clone size: once; J gene: TRBJ2-3; D gene: NA; CDR3 DNA: TGTGCCAGCAGCTTATTAGCGGCAGAAGGAGATACGCAGTATTTT; CDR3 protein: CASSLLAAEGDTQYF